These 14 T cell receptor beta chains originate from one sample sequenced in a study of blood T cell repertoires in COVID-19. The repertoire was sequenced with immunoSEQ multiplex PCR; TCRdb's copy has only in-frame clones and lacks some. Seen here are about 260,000 clones, 70% to 90% observed once, and the top ten hold around 1%. The sequencing sample was made of PBMCs or T cells enriched from blood (not recorded which). The receptor set was obtained from a middle-aged man who had been exposed to COVID-19.

The J gene is TRBJ1-1, the V gene TRBV5-6; TRBD1 agrees at 8 bases. CDR3 length equals 14 residues. V lost 0 bases to trimming and J lost 5 bases; unmatched junction nucleotides: 3. Germline CDR1 reads SGHDT; CDR2 reads YYEEEE. CDR3 loop: CASSLGTGLTEAFF. DNA for the CDR3: TGTGCCAGCAGCTTGGGGACAGGGTTGACTGAAGCTTTCTTT.

This chain links TRBV23-1 with TRBJ1-4; tentatively, D is TRBD1 (5 bases). TRBV23-1 is an ORF, and what it does is uncertain. This CDR3 has 13 amino acids. V lost 3 bases and J lost 8, with 10 bases in between. The CDR3 is CASSHQGSEKLFF. CDR3 nucleotide sequence: TGCGCCAGCAGTCATCAGGGATCGGAAAAACTGTTTTTT.

This chain joins TRBV18 and TRBJ1-2; possibly TRBD1 for D (5 bases). Germline loops: CDR1 KGHSH, CDR2 LQKENI. Trimming shortened V by 2 bases and J by 3 bases, and 13 bases separated the two germline ends. The CDR3 consists of 15 residues. Written as DNA, the CDR3 is TGTGCCAGCTCACCAGTATCGGCCAGGGACTATGGCTACACCTTC. It specifies CASSPVSARDYGYTF.

This clone was seen many times. This chain connects TRBV6-5 to TRBJ1-6; D is uncertain. Trimming shortened V by 4 bases and J by 3 bases, and 10 bases separated the two germline ends. The CDR3 is 15 amino acids. Germline V gene data show CDR1 as MNHEY and CDR2 as SVGAGI. The chain's CDR3 is CASSLEPIYNSPLHF. CDR3 in DNA: TGTGCCAGCAGTTTAGAACCTATCTATAATTCACCCCTCCACTTT.

This clone appeared a single time. The genes are TRBV10-2 and TRBJ1-5; 7 bases agree with TRBD1. The germline V gene has CDR1 WSHSY and CDR2 SAAADI. J gave up 5 bases and V 6 bases, and 7 bases lay outside the gene matches. CDR3 length: 14 residues. Here the CDR3 DNA reads TGCGCCAGCAGGAACAGGGGAGAGGATCAGCCCCAGCATTTT. This gives the protein CASRNRGEDQPQHF.

The V and J genes are TRBV7-9 and TRBJ1-2; TRBD1 matches 7 bases. The CDR3 is made up of 15 amino acids. Germline V gene data show CDR1 as SEHNR and CDR2 as FQNEAQ (reference sequence). V shed 2 bases, J shed 4 bases, and the junction held 7 bases outside the gene matches. The CDR3 here is CASSLTAGGFYGYTF. DNA of the CDR3: TGTGCCAGCAGCTTAACCGCAGGGGGGTTCTATGGCTACACCTTC. Supplemented by reference TRBV7-9 and TRBJ1-2, the full variable domain reads DTGVSQNPRHKITKRGQNVTFRCDPISEHNRLYWYRQTLGQGPEFLTYFQNEAQLEKSRLLSDRFSAERPKGSFSTLEIQRTEQGDSAMYLCASSLTAGGFYGYTFGSGTRLTVV.

This clone has just one count. The genes are TRBV5-1 and TRBJ2-5; possible D gene TRBD1, 5 bases. CDR3 length equals 14 residues. Between the trimmed V and J ends, which lost 2 bases and 2 bases, there was a span of 10 bases. The germline gives CDR1 SGHRS, CDR2 YFSETQ. The DNA for the CDR3 is TGCGCCAGCAGCTTTTTGACAGTACAAGAGACCCAGTACTTC. Translating gives CASSFLTVQETQYF.

In its sample, this clone was seen once. The rearrangement uses TRBV28 and TRBJ1-5; 10 bases line up with TRBD1. J gave up 5 bases and V 5 bases, and 6 bases lay outside the gene matches. CDR3 length equals 15 residues. The germline V gene has CDR1 MDHEN and CDR2 SYDVKM. The CDR3 sequence is CASSTHGTGDQPQHF. The CDR3 nucleotides are TGTGCCAGCAGTACCCACGGGACAGGGGATCAGCCCCAGCATTTT.

This chain links TRBV9 with TRBJ1-1; D unresolved. The CDR3 length is 14 residues. V shed 4 bases and J shed 1 base, with 11 bases lying between them. CDR1 and CDR2 (germline): SGDLS, YYNGEE. This CDR3 reads CASSPQSGNTEAFF. The CDR3 DNA follows: TGTGCCAGCAGCCCCCAGTCGGGGAACACTGAAGCTTTCTTT.

This chain connects TRBV2 to TRBJ1-2; 7 bases map to TRBD1. After removal of 6 bases from V and 7 bases from J, the junction contained 11 bases not matched to a gene. In germline, CDR1 is SNHLY, CDR2 FYNNEI. This CDR3 contains 14 residues. The CDR3 bases are TGTGCCAGCAGAAGGGACAGTATGATGGGTGGCTACACCTTC. This codes for CASRRDSMMGGYTF.

This chain joins TRBV5-1 and TRBJ1-4; D is ambiguous. Germline CDR1 SGHRS, CDR2 YFSETQ. The CDR3 sequence is 13 residues long. Trimming took off 0 bases at V and 8 bases at J, with 8 bases between the two ends. The chain's CDR3 is CASSLGAREKLFF. The CDR3 DNA is TGCGCCAGCAGCTTGGGGGCCCGGGAAAAACTGTTTTTT.

The V and J genes are TRBV5-1 and TRBJ2-2, with TRBD2 as a possible D gene (5 bases). CDR1 and CDR2 from the germline V gene are SGHRS and YFSETQ. Trimming removed 0 bases from V and 7 bases from J, with 7 bases in between. The CDR3 runs 13 residues. The CDR3 region has the DNA TGCGCCAGCAGCTTGGGGACTTACGGGGAGCTGTTTTTT. It is translated as CASSLGTYGELFF.

J is TRBJ1-2 and V is TRBV11-2, with TRBD1 as a possible D gene (6 bases). Germline CDR1 SGHAT, CDR2 FQNNGV. Trimming took 3 bases from V and 2 from J, leaving 10 bases between them. The CDR3 has 14 amino acids. CDR3 in amino acids: CASSFGTSNYGYTF. The CDR3 DNA reads TGTGCCAGCAGCTTCGGGACATCCAACTATGGCTACACCTTC.

The rearrangement links TRBV4-2 to TRBJ2-1, with 7 bases lining up with TRBD1. Trimming removed 4 bases from V and 6 bases from J; junction bases left unmatched: 6. The CDR3 has 14 residues. Germline CDR1 is LGHNA and CDR2 is YNFKEQ. Here the CDR3 DNA reads TGTGCCAGCAGCCCGACAGGGTACCCCAATGAGCAGTTCTTC. Translated, it gives CASSPTGYPNEQFF.